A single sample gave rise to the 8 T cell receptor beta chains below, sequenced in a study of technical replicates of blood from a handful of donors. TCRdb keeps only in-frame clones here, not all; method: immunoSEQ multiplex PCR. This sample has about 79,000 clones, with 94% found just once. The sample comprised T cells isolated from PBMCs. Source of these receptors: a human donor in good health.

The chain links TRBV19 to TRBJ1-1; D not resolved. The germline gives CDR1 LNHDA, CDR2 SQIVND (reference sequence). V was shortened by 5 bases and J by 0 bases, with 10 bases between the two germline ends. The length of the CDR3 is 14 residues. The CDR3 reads CASSVSRMNTEAFF. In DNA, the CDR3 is TGTGCCAGTAGTGTCTCCAGAATGAACACTGAAGCTTTCTTT.

Written as DNA, the CDR3 is TGTGCCGCAGAGGGACAGGGAGGGAGCGGCTACACCTTC. This sequence encodes CAAEGQGGSGYTF. The V gene is TRBV28, the J gene TRBJ1-2, with 9 bases aligning to TRBD1. CDR3 length: 13 residues. The germline CDR1 and CDR2 sequences are MDHEN and SYDVKM. J lost 8 bases, V lost 11 bases, and 12 bases had no gene match.

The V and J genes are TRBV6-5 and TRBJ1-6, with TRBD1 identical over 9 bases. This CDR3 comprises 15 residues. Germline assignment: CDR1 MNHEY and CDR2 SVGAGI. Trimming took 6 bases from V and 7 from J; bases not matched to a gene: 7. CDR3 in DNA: TGTGCCAGCAGAGATGGACAGGGGAGGAATTCACCCCTCCACTTT. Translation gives CASRDGQGRNSPLHF.

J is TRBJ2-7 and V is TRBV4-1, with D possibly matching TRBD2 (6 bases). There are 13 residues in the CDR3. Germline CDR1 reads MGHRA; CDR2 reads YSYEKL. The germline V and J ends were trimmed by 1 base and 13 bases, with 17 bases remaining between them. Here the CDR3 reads CASSQVSRGIIYF. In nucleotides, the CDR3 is TGCGCCAGCAGCCAAGTCTCTCGCGGGATTATATACTTC.

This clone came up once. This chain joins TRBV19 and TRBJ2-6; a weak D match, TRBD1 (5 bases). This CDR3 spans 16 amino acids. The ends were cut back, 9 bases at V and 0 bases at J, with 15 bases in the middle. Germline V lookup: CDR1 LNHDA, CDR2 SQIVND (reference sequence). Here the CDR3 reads CARTRLDISGANVLTF. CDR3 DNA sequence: TGTGCCAGGACAAGATTGGACATCTCTGGGGCCAACGTCCTGACTTTC.

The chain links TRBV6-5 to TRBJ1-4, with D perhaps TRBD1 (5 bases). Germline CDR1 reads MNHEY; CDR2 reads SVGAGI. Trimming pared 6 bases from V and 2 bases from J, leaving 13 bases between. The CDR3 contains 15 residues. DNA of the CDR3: TGTGCCAGCAGCCCAGGGATGTGGACTAATGAAAAACTGTTTTTT. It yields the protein CASSPGMWTNEKLFF.

CDR3 loop: CASSESTIQETQYF. CDR3 DNA: TGTGCCAGCAGTGAATCCACTATCCAAGAGACCCAGTACTTC. The chain joins TRBV2 to TRBJ2-5, with unresolved D. The CDR3 has 14 amino acids. Looked up from germline, CDR1 is SNHLY and CDR2 is FYNNEI. Trimming took off 2 bases at V and 1 base at J, with 8 bases between the two ends. The complete variable domain, with remaining parts taken from reference TRBV2 and TRBJ2-5, reads EPEVTQTPSHQVTQMGQEVILRCVPISNHLYFYWYRQILGQKVEFLVSFYNNEISEKSEIFDDQFSVERPDGSNFTLKIRSTKLEDSAMYFCASSESTIQETQYFGPGTRLLVL.

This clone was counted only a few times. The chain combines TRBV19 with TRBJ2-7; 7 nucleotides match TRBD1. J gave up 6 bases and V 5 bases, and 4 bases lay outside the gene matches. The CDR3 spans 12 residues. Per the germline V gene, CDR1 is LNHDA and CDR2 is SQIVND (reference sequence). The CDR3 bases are TGTGCCAGTAGTCAAGCAGGGGGCGAGCAGTACTTC. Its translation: CASSQAGGEQYF. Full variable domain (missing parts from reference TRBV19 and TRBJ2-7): DGGITQSPKYLFRKEGQNVTLSCEQNLNHDAMYWYRQDPGQGLRLIYYSQIVNDFQKGDIAEGYSVSREKKESFPLTVTSAQKNPTAFYLCASSQAGGEQYFGPGTRLTVT.